This T cell receptor beta chain originates from a study of blood T cells in healthy people across ages. Study results and caveats: Changes in expanded clonotypes were possibly confounded, as the CMV status of donors was unknown.

Then a second PCR, running about 6 to 12 cycles, was carried out with a sample-barcoded 5' primer and a J-beta primer mix. Via MiXCR, TCRdb re-called the 5' RACE reads, giving one row per CDR3 protein. The table has 800,000 or so distinct CDR3 sequences, approximately 59% seen once; the top ten hold roughly a quarter. Deletions cut 0 bases from V and 1 base from J, with 11 bases between. CDR1 is DFQATT and CDR2 is SNEGSKA in the germline V gene (reference sequence). This CDR3 has 15 amino acids. This clonotype was seen just once. What it binds is unknown. The chain recombines TRBV20-1 with TRBJ2-3; no clear D gene. The sequence came from a man aged 30-40 years in good health. The sample taken for sequencing was blood. CDR3 in DNA: TGCAGTGCTAGAGACCCAGGCCCTGGCACAGATACGCAGTATTTT. Protein product: CSARDPGPGTDTQYF.